This T cell receptor (beta chain) derives from a study of cytomegalovirus exposure and HLA in healthy donors (TCRdb year 2017). Study-level background: An earlier analysis of some 550 of the donors reported more than 250 Gb of sequence data and roughly 100 million unique TCR beta sequences from 190 million or so T cells. Roughly 310 gigabases of sequencing data and 80 million or so unique TCR sequences were included in an early release covering about 620 HLA-typed donors. The genetic ancestry cluster associated with self-reported Caucasian donors included about four fifths of the approximately 410 genotyped donors. The study aimed to test whether cataloging public T cell receptors could reveal signatures of past pathogen exposure. Using immunosequencing, the study profiled T cell repertoires from 666 subjects and related those repertoires to cytomegalovirus serostatus. Along with the approximately 650-subject first cohort, a separate validation cohort of 120 different subjects was used. To predict cytomegalovirus infection status, the study brought together high-throughput TCR immunosequencing, statistical association of individual TCRs with disease status, and machine learning. To study patterns of TCR occurrence, a later analysis re-analyzed previously published TCR beta repertoires from 700 or so donors and added high-resolution HLA genotyping. Rather than using new phenotypic data, the later analysis identified candidate immune exposures from TCR beta sequences and from how often those sequences occurred across donors. To decide whether each TCR beta V gene segment behaved as functional or pseudogenic, an earlier analysis of some 600 of the donors relied on high-throughput TCR beta sequencing. Donor age, sex, ethnicity and CMV serostatus were collected together with the repertoire data. In a later genetic analysis, genome-wide SNP genotypes for about 65% of the roughly 700 donors were used, and that subset was treated as a discovery cohort. All discovery cohort repertoires had been generated on a single sequencing platform. HLA typing covered class I and class II loci at four-digit resolution. The number of donors typed differed by locus, with roughly 629-640 for A, B, C, DRB1 and DQB1, roughly 550 for DQA1, approximately 580 for DPA1, and approximately 470 for DPB1. Five DR-DQ haplotypes were handled as single units for association and clustering, since linkage in the cohort was strong. Among roughly 400 genotyped donors of the cohort, an average of approximately 240,000 unique TCR beta nucleotide sequences were sequenced per donor, about a sixth of them non-productive. The paper's findings and limits, for the study overall: Specific HLA alleles were associated with over 15,000 TCR beta sequences at a false discovery rate of 0.05 in a later analysis. In a later genetic analysis, fewer N-insertions in productive TCRs were reported among donors in an Asian-associated ancestry cluster than the roughly 710-donor mean. The study gave a list of about 170 TCR beta chains associated with cytomegalovirus. Sequencing depth was assumed to be roughly uniform across donors in the presence/absence analyses, though that assumption may not hold. This cohort had only TCR beta chains sequenced, and the lack of alpha or paired-chain data limited which features could be detected. Cytomegalovirus status was reported to be diagnosed by the classifier with high specificity and sensitivity in both the original and validation cohorts. In a later analysis, most CMV-associated TCR beta chains were found to appear HLA-restricted, with HLA associations seemingly driven largely by CMV exposure. A further reported finding was that TCR beta sequences accurately predicted the HLA-A and HLA-B alleles for most subjects in the first cohort. Linkage disequilibrium might explain the correlated functional status among segregating V segments, but an unknown experimental factor could not be ruled out. HLA typing was unavailable for some donors at each locus, so association tests used only the typed subset. Most TCR sequences were seen in very few donors, while some public TCRs were found in many individuals. In an earlier analysis of about 600 of the donors, most TCR beta V segments appeared in productive rearrangements about 90% or about 30% of the time, broadly matching IMGT annotations. For the cohort, immune exposure information was limited to CMV serostatus. A few of the identified cytomegalovirus-associated TCR beta chains were confirmed in vitro to be specific for cytomegalovirus antigens. The 87-base-pair reads could not distinguish some IMGT-functional V segments, including TRBV6-2 and TRBV6-3, so those segments were excluded. According to a later analysis, TCR association rates differed among HLA loci, with DRB1 alleles showing the most associated TCRs and HLA-C alleles showing the fewest. The earlier analysis of fewer than 750 of the donors excluded roughly 16 rarely observed V segments, including chromosome 9 orphons, because counts were too low. A later analysis reported that several top co-occurrence clusters appeared linked to parvovirus B19, influenza, CMV and Epstein-Barr virus. The authors suggested that the approach could potentially be extended to other disease states and immunological phenotypes. A cluster of highly shared sequence variants was judged likely to represent a technical artifact of the sequencing pipeline. V-gene and J-gene trimming of TCR beta chains was associated with a missense DCLRE1C variant in a later genetic analysis, and the association was replicated in an independent cohort. When HLA alleles, especially DR and DQ, strongly co-occurred, attributing TCR associations to individual alleles was difficult. Compared with equally common non-associated chains, HLA-associated TCR beta chains in a later analysis were more clonally expanded and had lower generation probabilities.

There are 14 amino acids in the CDR3, from cysteine to phenylalanine inclusive. Only the CDR3 DNA is retained, 42 bases long and in frame from the first base. V is trimmed back by 0 bases and J by 11 bases, and the junction contains 7 bases that no gene match accounts for. Sequences LNHDA (CDR1) and SQIVND (CDR2) are obtained from the germline V gene (reference sequence). As to this clone: Its target antigen remains unknown. The sample holds no much larger clone one base away, and base qualities are not on file.

The receptor library was made with the immunoSEQ multiplex PCR assay. A mixture of 60 forward primers for TCR Vbeta segments and 13 reverse primers for TCR Jbeta segments was used in the multiplex PCR. The CDR3 region of rearranged TCR beta genes was amplified from genomic DNA by a multiplex PCR assay. On the Illumina HiSeq System, the amplified TCR beta libraries were sequenced as 87-base-pair reads. The study's own analysis went as follows. Across the 700 or so repertoires, a later analysis counted 60 million to 90 million unique TCR beta chains, some 11 million of which were shared by at least two donors. To remove PCR and sequencing errors, raw reads were error-corrected and collapsed into unique sequences using a nearest-neighbor algorithm that merged closely related sequences. V, D and J gene segments were assigned by aligning CDR3 sequences to IMGT reference sequences. For a sequence to be retained, a match of at least six nucleotides to both a V gene segment and a J gene segment was required. Rearrangements were called productive when the CDR3 lacked stop codons and stayed in frame with V and J; all others were non-productive. CDR3 was defined according to IMGT convention as the region running from the second conserved V-encoded cysteine to the conserved J-encoded phenylalanine. In an earlier analysis of just under 600 of the donors, sequences lacking an unambiguous match to a single V gene segment were excluded. In an earlier analysis of around 600 of the donors, V segments were called functional above 56.7% productive rearrangements and were called segregating when the between-donor standard deviation exceeded 5%. A statistical classification framework was built for diagnosing cytomegalovirus status from the catalog of TCR beta chain sequences. In a later analysis, TCR nucleotide sequences were compared against IMGT/GENE-DB human TR gene sequences so that V and J genes could be assigned. The TCRdist pipeline was used in a later analysis to assign CDR3 sequences and most-parsimonious VDJ recombination scenarios. A later analysis defined each TCR beta chain by its CDR3 amino acid sequence plus V-gene family, and excluded reads lacking a unique V-gene family. A later analysis removed nearly 600 highly shared, low-generation-probability nucleotide sequences to deal with suspected cross-contamination and a sequencing artifact. In a later analysis, a clonal expansion index was calculated for each public chain from normalized within-repertoire ranks of inferred template counts. In a later analysis, generation probabilities were computed with a VDJ recombination model fitted to out-of-frame rearrangements, and the resulting probabilities were checked against IGoR. Hypergeometric tests were used in a later analysis to score TCR-TCR, TCR-HLA and TCR-CMV co-occurrence, with a repertoire-size bias correction applied to the TCR pairs. False discovery rates were estimated in a later analysis by permuting HLA or CMV assignments 20 times. A later analysis grouped co-occurring TCRs with DBSCAN, adding TCRdist sequence similarity when clustering within HLA-allele-positive subsets. Co-occurrence clustering excluded repertoires with fewer than 30,000 or more than 120,000 public chains, plus five with anomalous nucleotide sharing. TCRdb obtained this table from immuneACCESS and retained in-frame rearrangements with V and J assigned. These tables miss some clones; where compared with another copy, unresolved V genes account for less than half of the shortfall, and the remainder is unexplained. That table gives V, J and clone size, and the DNA gave D and trimming. Across this sample there are about 140,000 clones, with under 90% seen only once. The ten largest make up around 2.6% of the sample.

The cohort consisted of fewer than 700 healthy bone marrow donors. At the time of sampling, every cohort member was nominally healthy, though immune exposures that went unrecorded were likely present. The donor was CMV seronegative and belonged to the group of 320 or so seronegative cohort members. Each donor provided a peripheral blood sample, and peripheral blood mononuclear cells were used for TCR beta sequencing. Genomic DNA extraction from the blood cell samples was performed with the Qiagen DNeasy Blood Extraction Kit. The receptor comes from a male donor in good health and CMV-seronegative. Recombination connected TRBV19 to TRBJ1-5, with 7 middle bases fitting TRBD1. The sequencing sample was made of PBMCs. The bases are TGTGCCAGTAGTATAGATCCGGGACAGAAAGCCCAGCATTTT. Its translation reads: CASSIDPGQKAQHF.